These T cell receptor beta chains were read from a single sample in a study of Ad26.COV2.S vaccination and SARS-CoV-2 variants. Libraries were prepared by immunoSEQ multiplex PCR; TCRdb keeps only in-frame clonotypes and omits some of them. This sample has about 440,000 clones; less than 95% occur once, and the top ten carry about 4.4%. The sequenced sample was peripheral blood, obtained in a trial of Ad26.COV2.S vaccine versus placebo. These TCRs come from a person between 18 and 65 years old who received the Ad26.COV2.S COVID-19 vaccine or a placebo. Each CDR3 is given without its conserved first and last residue.

TRBV10-3 AISEWAGGGNQPQH
TRBV19 ASSEGPHNEQF
TRBV4-3 ASSQDRGSETQY
TRBV5-3 ARSDYEQF
TRBV18 ASSPRLAGDMSGELF
TRBV7-9 ASSLTHEGETQY
TRBV28 ASSSLGSGAPEAF
TRBV28 ASSEPGQGVYGYT
TRBV6-7 ARIREVPYNEQF
TRBV6-2/TRBV6-3 ASSFGTARAQY
TRBV9 ASSSTGEVRQPQH
TRBV18 ASSRNTGELF
TRBV28 ASSYSGRAAEQY
TRBV21-1 ASSKVLAGGRKQETQY
TRBV9 ASSVGGGQGHEQY
TRBV7-9 ASSLEGNTEAF
TRBV5-6 ASSFSYEQY
TRBV28 ASMRDTGELF
TRBV7-2 ASSLAPAGQETQY
TRBV24-1 ATSAPGQFSGNTIY
TRBV30 AWSRAYEQY
TRBV29-1 SVEGSSGPKSSYNEQF
TRBV19 ASSPRREYNEQF
TRBV5-5 ASSFAPDNQPQH
TRBV27 ASSPRGGRRYT
TRBV3-1/TRBV3-2 ASSQGFSGIPSGANVLT
TRBV27 ASSLDREQPQH
TRBV19 ASSIEASNYGYT
TRBV4-2 ASSLETGKVFGYT
TRBV7-8 ASSPTRFGNTEAF
TRBV7-3 ASSPPSGSPHEQF
TRBV6-4 ASSDGGGTADTQY
TRBV20-1 SASVSTEHQPQH
TRBV18 ASSPLSGTGKNEQF
TRBV12-3/TRBV12-4 ASSLRDKETQY
TRBV7-2 ASSLEFSSYEQY
TRBV18 ASSLRDRNEKLF
TRBV14 ASSQRTDYGYT
TRBV6-2/TRBV6-3 ASSYSGLPPYNEQF
TRBV20-1 SAGPGQRAF
TRBV7-9 ASSQTGGRQETQY
TRBV4-1 ASRLLAGASYEQY
TRBV5-5 ASSFPTQETQY
TRBV7-9 ASRTGLVGGEQY
TRBV27 ASSLWQGDYEQY
TRBV4-1 ASSQARGQGEKLF
TRBV28 ASSLPGQGGYGYT
TRBV12-3/TRBV12-4 ASSKDSWMQY